This T cell receptor (beta chain) was documented in a study of blood T cell repertoires in COVID-19 (dated by TCRdb to 2020 to 2022). General notes on the study: Samples from collaborators originated in the United States, Italy and Spain and spanned both the acute and convalescent phases of COVID-19. The material from the prospective study consisted of cDNA or gDNA derived from T cells, B-cell-depleted T cells, or PBMCs. The dataset comprised deeply sampled blood TCRbeta repertoires from subjects exposed to, actively infected with, or recovered from COVID-19. The repertoires were made available in a free public database intended to serve as a resource for research on the immune response to SARS-CoV-2. Samples came from the ongoing ImmuneRACE study (first 160 participants) plus 1,254 subjects from 6 global collaborators. Nearly every sample came with metadata listing a de-identified subject ID, COVID-19 status, age in years and sex. HLA class I and class II types, where available, came from metadata supplied by the sample provider rather than from assay-based typing. Overall study results and their limits: How much clinical and demographic metadata was included differed by source and by participant, and the metadata was provided uncurated.

On this clone itself: There is no known antigen for this receptor. Per-base qualities were not stored, and no clone one base away is much larger.

TCRbeta CDR3 regions were amplified from genomic DNA by means of the immunoSEQ Assay, a bias-controlled multiplex PCR. In the original analysis: Within the assay, amplification of reference gene primers was used to estimate how many nucleated cells each sample contained. Sequence reads were collapsed and filtered to measure the absolute abundance of every unique TCRbeta CDR3 rearrangement. For each sample, productive Simpson clonality was calculated by taking the square root of Simpson's diversity index across productive rearrangements. Not all clones reach the TCRdb copy of this immuneACCESS table, which keeps in-frame sequences only. Checked studies attribute under half of the gap to unresolved V genes and leave the rest unexplained. The V and J calls and clone size are taken from that table; D and trimming were inferred from the DNA. The sample profile shows under 150,000 clones; about 77% of them were found once. More than 15% of the sample belongs to the ten largest clones.

CDR1 LNHDA and CDR2 SQIVND are derived from the germline V gene (reference sequence). V gives up 4 bases and J gives up 3 bases, and the segment between their germline ends measures 19 bases. Including cysteine and phenylalanine, the CDR3 has 17 amino acids. The CDR3 DNA has 51 bases and is translated from base 1. Whole blood was collected in K2EDTA tubes by collaborating institutions according to the institutions' own protocols. Collaborator samples were shipped for TCRbeta analysis as frozen whole blood, isolated PBMCs, or DNA extracted from either sample type. Recombination connected TRBV19 to TRBJ2-1, and perhaps TRBD1 as D gene, on 6 matching bases. The sequence was obtained from a man older than 75 with acute or convalescent COVID-19. The sequenced sample consisted of peripheral blood. Read as DNA, the sequence is TGTGCCAGTAGTACCAGTCACAGGGCCCCCTACTACAATGAGCAGTTCTTC. Its protein reads: CASSTSHRAPYYNEQFF.